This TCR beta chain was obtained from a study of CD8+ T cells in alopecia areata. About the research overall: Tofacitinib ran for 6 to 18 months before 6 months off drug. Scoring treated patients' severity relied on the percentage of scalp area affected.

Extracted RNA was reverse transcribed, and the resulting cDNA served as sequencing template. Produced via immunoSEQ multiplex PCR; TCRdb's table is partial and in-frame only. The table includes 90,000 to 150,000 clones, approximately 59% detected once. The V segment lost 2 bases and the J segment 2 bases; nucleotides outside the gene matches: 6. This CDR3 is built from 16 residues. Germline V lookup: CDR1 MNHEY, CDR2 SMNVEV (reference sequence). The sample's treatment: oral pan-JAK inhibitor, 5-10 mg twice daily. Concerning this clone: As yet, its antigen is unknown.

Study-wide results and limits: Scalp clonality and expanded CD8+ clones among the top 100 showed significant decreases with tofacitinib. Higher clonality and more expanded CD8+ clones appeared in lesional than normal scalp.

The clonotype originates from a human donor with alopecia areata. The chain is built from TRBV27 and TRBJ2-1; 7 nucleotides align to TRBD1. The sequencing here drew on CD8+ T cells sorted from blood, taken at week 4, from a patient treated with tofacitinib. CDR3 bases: TGTGCCAGCAGTTTAGCGACAGGGAAAGCCTACAATGAGCAGTTCTTC. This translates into CASSLATGKAYNEQFF.